This T cell receptor beta chain derives from a study of shared clonotypes between healthy human individuals. The CD4+ fraction was divided into a CD45RA+ naive subset and a CD45RA-negative memory subset. V shed 5 bases and J shed 2 bases, with 12 bases lying between them. Per the germline V gene, CDR1 is KGHSH and CDR2 is LQKENI. The CDR3 has 14 residues. Libraries were prepared by immunoSEQ multiplex PCR; TCRdb keeps only in-frame clonotypes and omits some of them. The sample lists roughly 1 million clones, around three quarters occurring once. This TCR came from a man younger than 35 in good health. Some clones in this sample may be carry-over from other donors' samples. The sample comprised memory CD4+ T cells from PBMCs. Specified subset: CD45RA-negative fraction. The V call is TRBV18, the J call TRBJ1-1; D ambiguous. CDR3 amino acids: CASSNTQINTEAFF. As DNA, the CDR3 is TGTGCCAGCTCAAACACGCAGATAAACACTGAAGCTTTCTTT.